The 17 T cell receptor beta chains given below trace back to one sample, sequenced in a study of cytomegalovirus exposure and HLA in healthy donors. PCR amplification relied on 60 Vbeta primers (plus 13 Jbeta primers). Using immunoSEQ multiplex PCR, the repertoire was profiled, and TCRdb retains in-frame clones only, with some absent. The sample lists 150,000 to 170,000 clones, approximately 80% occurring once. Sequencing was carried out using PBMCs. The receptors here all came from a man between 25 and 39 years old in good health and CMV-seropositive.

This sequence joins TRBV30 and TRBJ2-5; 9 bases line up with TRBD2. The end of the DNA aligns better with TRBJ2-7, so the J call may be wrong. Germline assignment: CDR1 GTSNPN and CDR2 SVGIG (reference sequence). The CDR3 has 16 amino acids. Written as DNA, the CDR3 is TGTGCCTGGACAAAGAGAAAGACTAGCGGAGACTACGAGCAGTACTTC. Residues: CAWTKRKTSGDYEQYF.

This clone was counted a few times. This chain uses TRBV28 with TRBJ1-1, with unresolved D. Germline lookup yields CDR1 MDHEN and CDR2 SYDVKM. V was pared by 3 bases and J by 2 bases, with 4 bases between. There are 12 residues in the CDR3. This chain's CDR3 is CASSFPNTEAFF. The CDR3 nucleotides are TGTGCCAGCAGTTTCCCTAACACTGAAGCTTTCTTT.

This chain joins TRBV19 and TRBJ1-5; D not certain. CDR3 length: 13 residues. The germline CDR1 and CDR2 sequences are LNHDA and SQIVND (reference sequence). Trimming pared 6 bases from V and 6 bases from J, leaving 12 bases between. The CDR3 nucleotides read TGTGCCAGTAGCACTACGTCCCTTCAGCCCCAGCATTTT. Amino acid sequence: CASSTTSLQPQHF.

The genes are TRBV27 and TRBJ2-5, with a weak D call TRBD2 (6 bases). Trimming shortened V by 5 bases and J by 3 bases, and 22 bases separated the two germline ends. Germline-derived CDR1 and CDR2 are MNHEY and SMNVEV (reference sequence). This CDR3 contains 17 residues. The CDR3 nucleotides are TGTGCCAGCAGTCCGTCCTACGGGAGCCCCCCTGAAGAGACCCAGTACTTC. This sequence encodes CASSPSYGSPPEETQYF.

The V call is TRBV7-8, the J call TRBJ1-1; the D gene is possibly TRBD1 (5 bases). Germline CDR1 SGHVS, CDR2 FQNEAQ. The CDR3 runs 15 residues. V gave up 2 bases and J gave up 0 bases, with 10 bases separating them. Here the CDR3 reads CASSLKRQLNTEAFF. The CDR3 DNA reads TGTGCCAGCAGCTTAAAACGACAGTTGAACACTGAAGCTTTCTTT.

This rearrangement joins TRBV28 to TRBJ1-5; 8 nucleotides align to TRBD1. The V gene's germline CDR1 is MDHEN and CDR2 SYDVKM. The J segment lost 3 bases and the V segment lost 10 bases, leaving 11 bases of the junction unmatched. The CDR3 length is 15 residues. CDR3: CATHRGNVYNQPQHF. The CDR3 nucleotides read TGTGCCACCCACAGGGGGAATGTTTACAATCAGCCCCAGCATTTT.

The CDR3 here is CASSPGVDNEQFF. The CDR3 region has the DNA TGTGCCAGCAGCCCAGGGGTCGACAATGAGCAGTTCTTC. This chain connects TRBV13 to TRBJ2-1, with a possible D match to TRBD1 (6 bases). The CDR3 length is 13 residues. Germline CDR1 is PRHDT and CDR2 is FYEKMQ (reference sequence). Trimming left V 5 bases short and J 5 bases short, with 10 bases between.

The CDR3 loop reads CASSPGASGRGNEQFF. The CDR3 coding sequence is TGTGCCAGCAGCCCCGGAGCTAGCGGGAGAGGTAATGAGCAGTTCTTC. The genes are TRBV7-6 and TRBJ2-1; 10 positions agree with TRBD2. The germline V gene has CDR1 SGHVS and CDR2 FNYEAQ. V gave up 5 bases and J gave up 7 bases; unmatched junction bases: 11. This CDR3 is built from 16 residues.

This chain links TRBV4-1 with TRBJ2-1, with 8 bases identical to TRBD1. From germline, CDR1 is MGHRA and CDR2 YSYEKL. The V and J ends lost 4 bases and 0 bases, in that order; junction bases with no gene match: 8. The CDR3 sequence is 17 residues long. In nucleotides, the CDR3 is TGCGCCAGCAGCCCCCAACCAGGACAGGGCTCCTACAATGAGCAGTTCTTC. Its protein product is CASSPQPGQGSYNEQFF.

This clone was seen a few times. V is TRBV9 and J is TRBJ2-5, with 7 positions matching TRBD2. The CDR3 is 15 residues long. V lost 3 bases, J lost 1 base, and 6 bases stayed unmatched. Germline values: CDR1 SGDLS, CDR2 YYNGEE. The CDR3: CASSDGTKTQETQYF. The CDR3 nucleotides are TGTGCCAGCAGCGACGGGACTAAAACCCAAGAGACCCAGTACTTC. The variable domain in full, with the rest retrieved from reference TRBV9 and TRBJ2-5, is DSGVTQTPKHLITATGQRVTLRCSPRSGDLSVYWYQQSLDQGLQFLIQYYNGEERAKGNILERFSAQQFPDLHSELNLSSLELGDSALYFCASSDGTKTQETQYFGPGTRLLVL.

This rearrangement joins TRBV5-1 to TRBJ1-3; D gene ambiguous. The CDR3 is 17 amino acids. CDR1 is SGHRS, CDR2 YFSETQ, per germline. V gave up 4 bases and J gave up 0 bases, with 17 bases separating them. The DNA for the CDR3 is TGCGCCAGCAGCAATACCGGCGGCCCGAGCTCTGGAAACACCATATATTTT. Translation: CASSNTGGPSSGNTIYF.

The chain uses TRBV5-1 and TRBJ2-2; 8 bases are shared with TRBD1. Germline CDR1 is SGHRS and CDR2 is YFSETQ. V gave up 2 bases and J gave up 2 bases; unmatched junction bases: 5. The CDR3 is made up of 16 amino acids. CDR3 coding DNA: TGCGCCAGCAGCTTTCGACAGGGGCCTAACACCGGGGAGCTGTTTTTT. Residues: CASSFRQGPNTGELFF.

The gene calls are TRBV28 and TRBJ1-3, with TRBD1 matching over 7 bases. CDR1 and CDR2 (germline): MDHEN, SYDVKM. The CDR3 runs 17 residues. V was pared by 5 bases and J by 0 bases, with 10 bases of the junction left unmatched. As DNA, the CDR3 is TGTGCCAGCAGTGTACTTCGGGGACAGATCTCTGGAAACACCATATATTTT. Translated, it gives CASSVLRGQISGNTIYF.

CDR3 protein: CASSFSGTYTGELFF. The CDR3, as DNA: TGTGCCAGCAGCTTTTCTGGGACTTACACCGGGGAGCTGTTTTTT. The chain recombines TRBV7-9 with TRBJ2-2; D is possibly TRBD2 (6 bases). Germline CDR1 and CDR2: SEHNR and FQNEAQ (reference sequence). This CDR3 contains 15 residues. V gave up 3 bases and J gave up 3 bases, with 11 bases separating them. The full variable domain, its missing parts supplied by reference TRBV7-9 and TRBJ2-2, is DTGVSQNPRHKITKRGQNVTFRCDPISEHNRLYWYRQTLGQGPEFLTYFQNEAQLEKSRLLSDRFSAERPKGSFSTLEIQRTEQGDSAMYLCASSFSGTYTGELFFGEGSRLTVL.

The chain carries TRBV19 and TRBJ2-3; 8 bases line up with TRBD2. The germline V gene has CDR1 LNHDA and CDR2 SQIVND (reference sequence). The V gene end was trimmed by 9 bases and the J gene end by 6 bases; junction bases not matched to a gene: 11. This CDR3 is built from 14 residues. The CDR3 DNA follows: TGTGCCAGCAAAGGTCTGGCTAGCGGGGATACGCAGTATTTT. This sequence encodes CASKGLASGDTQYF.

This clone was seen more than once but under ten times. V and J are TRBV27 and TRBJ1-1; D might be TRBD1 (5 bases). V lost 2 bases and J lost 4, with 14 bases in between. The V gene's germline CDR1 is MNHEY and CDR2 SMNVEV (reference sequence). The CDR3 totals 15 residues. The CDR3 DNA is TGTGCCAGCAGTTTAGGCTCAGGGTATCGCACTGAAGCTTTCTTT. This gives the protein CASSLGSGYRTEAFF.

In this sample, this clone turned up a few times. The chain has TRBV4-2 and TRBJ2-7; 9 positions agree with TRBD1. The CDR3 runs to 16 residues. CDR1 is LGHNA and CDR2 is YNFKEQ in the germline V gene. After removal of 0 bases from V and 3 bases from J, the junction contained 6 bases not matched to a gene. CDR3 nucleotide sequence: TGTGCCAGCAGCCAAGACGTGACAGGGGGAAGCTACGAGCAGTACTTC. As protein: CASSQDVTGGSYEQYF.